The 13 T cell receptor beta chains below come from one sample, sequenced in a study of blood T cell repertoires in COVID-19. The protocol was immunoSEQ multiplex PCR, while the TCRdb copy is restricted to in-frame clones and leaves out a portion. The sample holds about 190,000 clones, 70% to 85% seen once. The sample comprised peripheral blood. These receptor sequences come from a woman in her forties or fifties with acute or convalescent COVID-19.

This chain uses TRBV7-9 with TRBJ2-5; D is ambiguous. V was shortened by 4 bases and J by 0 bases, with 18 bases between the two germline ends. The CDR3 is made up of 17 amino acids. Per germline, CDR1 SEHNR and CDR2 FQNEAQ (reference sequence). The CDR3 reads CASSSETATRYQETQYF. The CDR3 DNA reads TGTGCCAGCAGCTCCGAAACCGCGACACGTTACCAAGAGACCCAGTACTTC.

This CDR3 reads CASSSGTSVNEQFF. CDR3 nucleotides: TGTGCCAGCAGCTCCGGGACTAGCGTTAATGAGCAGTTCTTC. The V and J genes are TRBV5-4 and TRBJ2-1, with 10 bases that match TRBD2. Germline CDR1 SGHNT, CDR2 YYREEE (reference sequence). V dropped 3 bases and J dropped 7; count of bases not matched to a gene: 4. The CDR3 is 14 amino acids.

The genes are TRBV24-1 and TRBJ2-2; a weak D match, TRBD2 (5 bases). CDR3 length: 14 amino acids. Germline CDR1 KGHDR, CDR2 SFDVKD. V was trimmed by 12 bases and J by 1 base, leaving 14 bases between them. CDR3 region: CAPVRVKNTGELFF. In DNA form, the CDR3 reads TGTGCCCCCGTGCGGGTAAAGAACACCGGGGAGCTGTTTTTT.

The chain uses TRBV7-9 and TRBJ1-1; D is possibly TRBD1 (6 bases). Germline assignment: CDR1 SEHNR and CDR2 FQNEAQ (reference sequence). The ends were cut back, 4 bases at V and 6 bases at J, with 15 bases in the middle. The CDR3 is 14 residues long. For the CDR3, the DNA is TGTGCCAGCAGCTCCCCTTACAGGGAAGCTGAAGCTTTCTTT. Residues: CASSSPYREAEAFF. The full variable domain, its missing parts supplied by reference TRBV7-9 and TRBJ1-1, is DTGVSQNPRHKITKRGQNVTFRCDPISEHNRLYWYRQTLGQGPEFLTYFQNEAQLEKSRLLSDRFSAERPKGSFSTLEIQRTEQGDSAMYLCASSSPYREAEAFFGQGTRLTVV.

V and J are TRBV2 and TRBJ1-3, with TRBD1 matching over 7 bases. CDR1 and CDR2 (germline): SNHLY, FYNNEI. The ends lost 6 bases at V and 2 bases at J; junction bases unmatched: 4. The CDR3 loop spans 14 amino acids. The CDR3 sequence: CASSSGTAGNTIYF. In DNA form, the CDR3 reads TGTGCCAGCAGCTCCGGGACAGCTGGAAACACCATATATTTT.

The chain is built from TRBV7-6 and TRBJ1-4; the D is unclear. The CDR3 covers 13 residues. The germline V gene encodes CDR1 SGHVS and CDR2 FNYEAQ. The germline V and J ends were trimmed by 4 bases and 8 bases, with 11 bases remaining between them. The CDR3 nucleotides read TGTGCCAGCAGCTCCGAGCGCAGCGAAAAACTGTTTTTT. It translates to CASSSERSEKLFF.

This rearrangement joins TRBV19 to TRBJ2-7; 9 bases match TRBD1. Germline assignment: CDR1 LNHDA and CDR2 SQIVND (reference sequence). J gave up 6 bases and V 9 bases, and 3 bases lay outside the gene matches. The CDR3 has 11 residues. DNA for the CDR3: TGTGCCAGCACGGACAGGGGCGAGCAGTACTTC. This sequence encodes CASTDRGEQYF.

This clone showed up just a few times. The CDR3 DNA reads as TGTGCCAGCAGTCCTTCCCGGGCCGGGACAGGGAACACCGGGGAGCTGTTTTTT. It translates to CASSPSRAGTGNTGELFF. V is TRBV25-1 and J is TRBJ2-2, with 8 nucleotides matching TRBD1. Per germline, CDR1 MGHDK and CDR2 SYGVNS. The CDR3 contains 18 residues. Trimming took 5 bases from V and 1 from J; bases not matched to a gene: 12.

The rearrangement uses TRBV30 and TRBJ2-7; 7 bases line up with TRBD1. The CDR3 covers 11 residues. The germline gives CDR1 GTSNPN, CDR2 SVGIG (reference sequence). V lost 4 bases, J lost 3 bases, and 0 bases stayed unmatched. The CDR3 coding sequence is TGTGCCTGGACAGGGGGCTACGAGCAGTACTTC. The encoded protein is CAWTGGYEQYF.

This chain links TRBV3-1 (or the pseudogene TRBV3-2) with TRBJ2-1; the D gene is possibly TRBD2 (7 bases). V shed 0 bases and J shed 9 bases, with 18 bases lying between them. The germline V gene has CDR1 LGHDT and CDR2 YNNKEL (reference sequence). CDR3 size: 16 residues. This chain's CDR3 is CASSQDPPRGAIEQFF. The DNA of the CDR3 is TGTGCCAGCAGCCAAGATCCACCCCGGGGGGCGATTGAGCAGTTCTTC.

This chain uses TRBV29-1 with TRBJ1-1, with D perhaps matching TRBD1 (5 bases). In germline, CDR1 is SQVTM, CDR2 ANQGSEA. The CDR3 consists of 13 residues. Trimming removed 7 bases at V and 0 bases at J, with 12 bases between. CDR3 sequence (DNA): TGCAGCGGGAACAGGAATATGAACACTGAAGCTTTCTTT. Translated: CSGNRNMNTEAFF.

This chain links TRBV20-1 with TRBJ1-1; D perhaps matches TRBD1 (6 bases). The length of the CDR3 is 11 residues. Per the germline V gene, CDR1 is DFQATT and CDR2 is SNEGSKA (reference sequence). V was cut by 4 bases and J by 8 bases, with 11 bases left in between. DNA for the CDR3: TGCAGTGCTATTGGGACATACGAAGCTTTCTTT. Its translation is CSAIGTYEAFF.

The V and J genes are TRBV14 and TRBJ1-1; D perhaps matches TRBD1 (5 bases). The length of the CDR3 is 14 residues. Germline V gene sequence: CDR1 SGHDN, CDR2 FVKESK. V was pared by 4 bases and J by 4 bases, with 13 bases between. The CDR3 DNA reads as TGTGCCAGCAGCCCTGGGGGGAGGAGCACTGAAGCTTTCTTT. Amino acids: CASSPGGRSTEAFF.